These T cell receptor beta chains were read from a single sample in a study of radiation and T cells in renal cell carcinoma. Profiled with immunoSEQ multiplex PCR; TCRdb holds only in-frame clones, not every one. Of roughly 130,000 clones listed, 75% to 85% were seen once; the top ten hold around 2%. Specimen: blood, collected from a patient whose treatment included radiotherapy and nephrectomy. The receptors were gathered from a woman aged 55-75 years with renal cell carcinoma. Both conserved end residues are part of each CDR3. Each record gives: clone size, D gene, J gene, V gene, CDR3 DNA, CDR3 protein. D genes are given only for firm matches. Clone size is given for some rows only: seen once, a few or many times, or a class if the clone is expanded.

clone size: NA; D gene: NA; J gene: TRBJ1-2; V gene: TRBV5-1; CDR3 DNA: TGCGCCAGCAGCTTGGACGGGGTTGGCTACACCTTC; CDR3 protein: CASSLDGVGYTF
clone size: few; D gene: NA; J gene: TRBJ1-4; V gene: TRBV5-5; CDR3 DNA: TGTGCCAGCAGCTTGTCCGATTCCAGAGAAAAACTGTTTTTT; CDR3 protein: CASSLSDSREKLFF
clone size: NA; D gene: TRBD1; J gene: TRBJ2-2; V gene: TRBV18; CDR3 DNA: TGTGCCAGCTCATCGCCAGGGGGCGCGGTGTCCGGGGAGCTGTTTTTT; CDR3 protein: CASSSPGGAVSGELFF
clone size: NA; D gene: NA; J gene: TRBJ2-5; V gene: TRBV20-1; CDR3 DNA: TGCAGTGCTCCCCCCGGGGAGACCCAGTACTTC; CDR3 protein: CSAPPGETQYF
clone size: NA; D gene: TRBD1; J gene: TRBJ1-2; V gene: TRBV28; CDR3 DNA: TGTGCCAGCAGCCCGGGACAGGGGATCTACGGCTACACCTTC; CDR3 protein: CASSPGQGIYGYTF
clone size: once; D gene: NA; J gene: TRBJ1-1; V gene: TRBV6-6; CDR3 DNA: TGTGCCAGCAGCTACGGGGGAGTGAACACTGAAGCTTTCTTT; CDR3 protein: CASSYGGVNTEAFF
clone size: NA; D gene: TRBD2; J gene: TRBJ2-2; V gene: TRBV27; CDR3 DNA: TGTGCCAGCAGTTTCCGACTAGCGGGTTCGGGGACCGGGGAGCTGTTTTTT; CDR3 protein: CASSFRLAGSGTGELFF
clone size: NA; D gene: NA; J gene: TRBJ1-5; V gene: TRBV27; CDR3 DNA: TGTGCCAGCAGTTTATCAGGGACCAATCAGCCCCAGCATTTT; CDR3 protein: CASSLSGTNQPQHF
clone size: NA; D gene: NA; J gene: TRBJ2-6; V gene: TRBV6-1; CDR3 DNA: TGTGCCAGCAGTGAAATGTACTCTGGGGCCAACGTCCTGACTTTC; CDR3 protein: CASSEMYSGANVLTF
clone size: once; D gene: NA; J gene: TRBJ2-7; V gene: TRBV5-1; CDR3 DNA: TGCGCCAGCAGCTGGTCCGGGGACGAGCAGTACTTC; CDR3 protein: CASSWSGDEQYF
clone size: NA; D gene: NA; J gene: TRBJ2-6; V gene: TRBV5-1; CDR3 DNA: TGCGCCAGCAGCAAAGGCCCCGCTAGGGGGGCCAACGTCCTGACTTTC; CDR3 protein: CASSKGPARGANVLTF
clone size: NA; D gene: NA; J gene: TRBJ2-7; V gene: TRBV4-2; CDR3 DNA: TGTGCCAGCAGCCAAGAGGCGACTACTGCCTACGAGCAGTACTTC; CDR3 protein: CASSQEATTAYEQYF
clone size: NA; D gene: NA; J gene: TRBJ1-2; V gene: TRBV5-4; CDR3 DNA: TGTGCCAGCAGCCGCACAGGGAATGGTGGCTACACCTTC; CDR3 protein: CASSRTGNGGYTF
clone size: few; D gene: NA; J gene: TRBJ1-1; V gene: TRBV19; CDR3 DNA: TGTGCCAGTAGTGTGACGGTGAACACTGAAGCTTTCTTT; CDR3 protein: CASSVTVNTEAFF
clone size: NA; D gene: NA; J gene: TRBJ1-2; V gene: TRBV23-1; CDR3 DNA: TGCGCCAGCACTCCTGATCGAGCTAACTATGGCTACACCTTC; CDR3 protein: CASTPDRANYGYTF
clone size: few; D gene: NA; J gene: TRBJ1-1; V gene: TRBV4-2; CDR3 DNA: TGTGCCAGCAGCCAAGAAAGGGGGACACCTAACACTGAAGCTTTCTTT; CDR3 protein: CASSQERGTPNTEAFF
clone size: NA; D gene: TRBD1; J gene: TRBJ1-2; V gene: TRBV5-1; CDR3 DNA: TGCGCCAGCAGTACCGGGACAGGCGGAAACGGAAACGGCTACACCTTC; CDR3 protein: CASSTGTGGNGNGYTF
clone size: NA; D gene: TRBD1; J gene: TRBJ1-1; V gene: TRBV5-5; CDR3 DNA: TGTGCCAGCAGTCCCGGGACAGGGAACGTTGAAACTGAAGCTTTCTTT; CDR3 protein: CASSPGTGNVETEAFF
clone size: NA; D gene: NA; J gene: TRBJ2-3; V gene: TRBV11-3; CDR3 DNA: TGTGCCAGCAGCACCCAGGGCCATGGGGCAGATACGCAGTATTTT; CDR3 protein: CASSTQGHGADTQYF
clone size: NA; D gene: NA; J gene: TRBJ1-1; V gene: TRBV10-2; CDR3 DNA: TGCGCCAGCAGTGGACAGGTGAACACTGAAGCTTTCTTT; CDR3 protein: CASSGQVNTEAFF
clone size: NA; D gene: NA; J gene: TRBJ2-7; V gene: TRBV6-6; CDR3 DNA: TGTGCCAGCAGTTACGGGCAGGCGAGCTACGAGCAGTACTTC; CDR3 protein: CASSYGQASYEQYF
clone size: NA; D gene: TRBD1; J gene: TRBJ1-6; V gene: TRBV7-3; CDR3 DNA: TGTGCCAGCAGCGCCGGGACAGGGCGTAATTCACCCCTCCACTTT; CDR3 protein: CASSAGTGRNSPLHF
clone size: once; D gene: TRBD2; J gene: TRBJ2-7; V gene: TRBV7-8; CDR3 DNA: TGTGCCAGCAGCTCAGAAAGTTGGGTTCCCGGGGCGGGGGTGTCCTACGAGCAGTACTTC; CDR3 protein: CASSSESWVPGAGVSYEQYF
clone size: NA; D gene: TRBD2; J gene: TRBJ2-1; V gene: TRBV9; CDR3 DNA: TGTGCCAGCAGCGAGAATAGCGGGGGGCCCTACAATGAGCAGTTCTTC; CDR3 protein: CASSENSGGPYNEQFF
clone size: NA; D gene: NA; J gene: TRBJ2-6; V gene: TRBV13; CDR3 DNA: TGTGCCAGCAGCCCCGGTTTGGGACCCTTCTCTGGGGCCAACGTCCTGACTTTC; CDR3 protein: CASSPGLGPFSGANVLTF
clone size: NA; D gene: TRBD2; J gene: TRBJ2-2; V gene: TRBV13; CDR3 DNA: TGTGCCAGCAGCTTAGCTAGCGGGGGCGTTACCGGGGAGCTGTTTTTT; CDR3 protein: CASSLASGGVTGELFF
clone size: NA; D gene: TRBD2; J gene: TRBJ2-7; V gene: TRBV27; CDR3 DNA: TGTGCCAGCAGCCCTTCTAGCGGGGGATCCTACGAGCAGTACTTC; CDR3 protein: CASSPSSGGSYEQYF
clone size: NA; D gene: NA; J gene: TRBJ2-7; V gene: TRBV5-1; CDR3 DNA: TGCGCCAGCAGCCCATCCGGCCCGGGGTACGAGCAGTACTTC; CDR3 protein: CASSPSGPGYEQYF
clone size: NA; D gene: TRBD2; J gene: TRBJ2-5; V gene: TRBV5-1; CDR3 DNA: TGCGCCAGCAGCTCAGCGGGGGGACGGGAAGAGACCCAGTACTTC; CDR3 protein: CASSSAGGREETQYF